Following are 14 T cell receptor beta chains from one sample sequenced in a study of T cell responses to AZD1222 COVID-19 vaccine. Profiled with immunoSEQ multiplex PCR; TCRdb holds only in-frame clones, not every one. The data show 150,000 to 200,000 clones, roughly 93% seen once. The sequences come from peripheral blood, collected on day 0 of AZD1222 vaccination. These receptors all come from an adult in good health.

This sequence joins TRBV18 and TRBJ2-6; TRBD1 matches 7 bases. Germline CDR1 KGHSH, CDR2 LQKENI. J gave up 4 bases and V 1 base, and 1 base lay outside the gene matches. This CDR3 region has 15 residues. The CDR3 DNA is TGTGCCAGCTCACCACGACAGGGAGGGGCCAACGTCCTGACTTTC. Encoded protein: CASSPRQGGANVLTF.

This sequence joins TRBV6-5 and TRBJ2-7, with D tentatively TRBD2 (7 bases). CDR1 is MNHEY, CDR2 SVGAGI, per germline. Deletions cut 7 bases from V and 2 bases from J, with 12 bases between. This CDR3 comprises 13 residues. Here the CDR3 DNA reads TGTGCCAGCATTGGCGGGGGCACCTACGAGCAGTACTTC. It yields the protein CASIGGGTYEQYF.

The V call is TRBV4-1, the J call TRBJ2-7, with 10 bases fitting TRBD2. The CDR3 is 14 residues long. The germline CDR1 and CDR2 sequences are MGHRA and YSYEKL. V was clipped by 1 base and J by 3 bases; unmatched bases: 0. CDR3 nucleotide sequence: TGCGCCAGCAGCCAAGGGACTAGCGGCTACGAGCAGTACTTC. Its translation: CASSQGTSGYEQYF.

This CDR3 reads CASSPLGQDYGYTF. The DNA of the CDR3 is TGTGCCAGCAGCCCGCTGGGACAGGACTATGGCTACACCTTC. The gene calls are TRBV3-1 (or the pseudogene TRBV3-2) and TRBJ1-2, with 8 bases identical to TRBD1. V gave up 4 bases and J gave up 3 bases; unmatched junction bases: 4. CDR3 length: 14 amino acids. Per germline, CDR1 LGHDT and CDR2 YNNKEL (reference sequence).

This chain links TRBV7-3 with TRBJ2-2; D remains ambiguous. Trimming left V 5 bases short and J 4 bases short, with 11 bases between. The CDR3 spans 14 residues. From germline, CDR1 is SGHTA and CDR2 FQGTGA. CDR3 bases: TGTGCCAGCAGCCCCTCTGGCTCCACCGGGGAGCTGTTTTTT. This translates into CASSPSGSTGELFF.

A single count supports this clone. The genes are TRBV24-1 and TRBJ1-5; D gene unclear. The V gene lost 6 bases and the J gene lost 0 bases, with 8 bases spanning the gap. This CDR3 is built from 14 residues. Looked up from germline, CDR1 is KGHDR and CDR2 is SFDVKD. The chain's CDR3 is CATSIGYSNQPQHF. The DNA for the CDR3 is TGTGCCACCAGTATCGGGTATAGCAATCAGCCCCAGCATTTT.

This clone was observed a handful of times. The J gene is TRBJ2-3, the V gene TRBV7-2; unclear D gene. Germline CDR1 reads SGHTA; CDR2 reads FQGNSA. Trimming removed 4 bases from V and 0 bases from J, with 2 bases in between. The CDR3 runs 12 residues. DNA of the CDR3: TGTGCCAGCAGCTCTAGCACAGATACGCAGTATTTT. Translated, it gives CASSSSTDTQYF.

The chain combines TRBV6-5 with TRBJ1-2; D is unresolved. V gave up 0 bases and J gave up 6 bases, with 11 bases separating them. Germline CDR1 is MNHEY and CDR2 is SVGAGI. The CDR3 sequence is 14 residues long. This CDR3 reads CASSYSRDDDGYTF. The CDR3 DNA follows: TGTGCCAGCAGTTACTCGAGAGACGATGATGGCTACACCTTC.

This chain links TRBV2 with TRBJ1-1, with 7 positions matching TRBD1. The ends lost 5 bases at V and 1 base at J; junction bases unmatched: 10. The CDR3 consists of 16 residues. Germline-derived CDR1 and CDR2 are SNHLY and FYNNEI. The CDR3 region is CASSHDRVRPNTEAFF. In DNA form, the CDR3 reads TGTGCCAGCAGTCATGACAGGGTCAGACCGAACACTGAAGCTTTCTTT.

The rearrangement joins TRBV7-9 to TRBJ2-7; TRBD1 or TRBD2 may be the D gene (5 bases each). The CDR3 runs 14 residues. The germline gives CDR1 SEHNR, CDR2 FQNEAQ (reference sequence). The germline V and J ends were trimmed by 6 bases and 0 bases, with 12 bases remaining between them. CDR3 sequence: CASRGVESSYEQYF. The CDR3 DNA reads as TGTGCCAGCAGGGGGGTGGAGAGCTCCTACGAGCAGTACTTC. Full variable domain (rest looked up from reference TRBV7-9 and TRBJ2-7): DTGVSQNPRHKITKRGQNVTFRCDPISEHNRLYWYRQTLGQGPEFLTYFQNEAQLEKSRLLSDRFSAERPKGSFSTLEIQRTEQGDSAMYLCASRGVESSYEQYFGPGTRLTVT.

The chain has TRBV18 and TRBJ1-2; no reliable D call. The germline V and J ends were trimmed by 5 bases and 4 bases, with 14 bases remaining between them. From germline, CDR1 is KGHSH and CDR2 LQKENI. This CDR3 is built from 14 residues. CDR3 coding DNA: TGTGCCAGCTCAGCGGCAGGCCCTGGCTATGGCTACACCTTC. Translated: CASSAAGPGYGYTF.

In its sample, this clone was seen once. The chain recombines TRBV13 with TRBJ2-7; TRBD1 aligns across 7 bases. The CDR3 is 15 residues long. CDR1 is PRHDT, CDR2 FYEKMQ, per germline (reference sequence). V dropped 4 bases and J dropped 0; count of bases not matched to a gene: 6. The CDR3 coding sequence is TGTGCCAGCAGCTCTGGACAGGCAGACTCCTACGAGCAGTACTTC. As protein: CASSSGQADSYEQYF.

This clone was picked up one time. The V and J genes are TRBV7-7 and TRBJ2-3; 10 bases line up with TRBD2. The length of the CDR3 is 16 residues. Germline loops: CDR1 SSHAT, CDR2 FNYEAQ (reference sequence). V shed 1 base, J shed 0 bases, and the junction held 1 base outside the gene matches. The CDR3 nucleotides read TGTGCCAGCAGCTTAGAACTAGCGGGAAGCACAGATACGCAGTATTTT. It specifies CASSLELAGSTDTQYF.

The chain joins TRBV5-1 to TRBJ2-3; D gene ambiguous. The CDR3 covers 14 residues. V lost 4 bases to trimming and J lost 5 bases, with 14 bases between them. Germline lookup yields CDR1 SGHRS and CDR2 YFSETQ. The CDR3 is CASSPTSPGDTQYF. Here the CDR3 DNA reads TGCGCCAGCAGCCCCACGAGCCCCGGAGATACGCAGTATTTT. Using reference TRBV5-1 and TRBJ2-3 for the parts outside the CDR3, the full variable domain is KAGVTQTPRYLIKTRGQQVTLSCSPISGHRSVSWYQQTPGQGLQFLFEYFSETQRNKGNFPGRFSGRQFSNSRSEMNVSTLELGDSALYLCASSPTSPGDTQYFGPGTRLTVL.